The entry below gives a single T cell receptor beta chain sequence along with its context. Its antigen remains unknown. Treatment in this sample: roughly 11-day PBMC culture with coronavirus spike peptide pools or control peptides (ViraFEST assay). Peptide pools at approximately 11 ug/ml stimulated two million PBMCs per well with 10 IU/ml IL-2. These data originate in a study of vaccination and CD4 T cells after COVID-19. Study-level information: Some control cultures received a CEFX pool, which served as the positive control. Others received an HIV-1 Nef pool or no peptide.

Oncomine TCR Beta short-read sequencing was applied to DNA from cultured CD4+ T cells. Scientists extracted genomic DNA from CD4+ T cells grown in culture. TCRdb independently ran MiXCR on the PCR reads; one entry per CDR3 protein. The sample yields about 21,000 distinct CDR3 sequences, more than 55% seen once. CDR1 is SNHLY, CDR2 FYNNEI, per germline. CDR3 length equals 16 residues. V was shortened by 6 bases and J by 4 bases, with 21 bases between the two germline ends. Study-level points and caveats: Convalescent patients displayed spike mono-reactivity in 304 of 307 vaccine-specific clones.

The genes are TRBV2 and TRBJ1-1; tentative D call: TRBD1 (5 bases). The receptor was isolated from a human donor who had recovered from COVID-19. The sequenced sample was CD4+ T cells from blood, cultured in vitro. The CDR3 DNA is TGTGCCAGCAGACACAGACCTATAGGGGAGGGCACTGAAGCTTTCTTT. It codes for CASRHRPIGEGTEAFF.